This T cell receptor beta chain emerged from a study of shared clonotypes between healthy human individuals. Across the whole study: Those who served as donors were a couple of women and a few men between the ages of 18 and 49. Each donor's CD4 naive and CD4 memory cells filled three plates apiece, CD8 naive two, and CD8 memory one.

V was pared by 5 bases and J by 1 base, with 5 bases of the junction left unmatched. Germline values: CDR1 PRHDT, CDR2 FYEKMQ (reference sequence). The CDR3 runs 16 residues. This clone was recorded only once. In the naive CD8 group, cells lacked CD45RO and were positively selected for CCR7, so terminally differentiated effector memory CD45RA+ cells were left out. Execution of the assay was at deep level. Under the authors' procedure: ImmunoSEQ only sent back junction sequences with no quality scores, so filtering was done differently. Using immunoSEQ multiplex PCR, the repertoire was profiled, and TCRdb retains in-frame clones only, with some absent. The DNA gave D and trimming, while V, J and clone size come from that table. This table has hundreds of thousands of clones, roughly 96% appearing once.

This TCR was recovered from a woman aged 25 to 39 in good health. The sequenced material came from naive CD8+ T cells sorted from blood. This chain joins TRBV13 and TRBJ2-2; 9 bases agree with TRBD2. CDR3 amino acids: CASSQRTSVNTGELFF. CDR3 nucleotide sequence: TGTGCCAGCAGCCAACGGACTAGCGTGAACACCGGGGAGCTGTTTTTT.